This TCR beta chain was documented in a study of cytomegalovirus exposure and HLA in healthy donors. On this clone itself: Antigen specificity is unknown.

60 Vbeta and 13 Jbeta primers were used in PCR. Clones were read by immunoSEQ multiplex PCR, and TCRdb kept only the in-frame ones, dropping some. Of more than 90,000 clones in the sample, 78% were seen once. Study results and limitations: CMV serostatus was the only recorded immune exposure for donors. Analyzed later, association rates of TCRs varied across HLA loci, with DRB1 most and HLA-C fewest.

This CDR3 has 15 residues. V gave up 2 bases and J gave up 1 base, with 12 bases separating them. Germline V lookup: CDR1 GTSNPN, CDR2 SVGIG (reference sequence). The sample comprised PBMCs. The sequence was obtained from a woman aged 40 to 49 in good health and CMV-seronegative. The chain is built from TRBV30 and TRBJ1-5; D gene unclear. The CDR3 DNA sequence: TGTGCCTGGAGTTTCCGGGGAGGGAGCAATCAGCCCCAGCATTTT. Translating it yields CAWSFRGGSNQPQHF.